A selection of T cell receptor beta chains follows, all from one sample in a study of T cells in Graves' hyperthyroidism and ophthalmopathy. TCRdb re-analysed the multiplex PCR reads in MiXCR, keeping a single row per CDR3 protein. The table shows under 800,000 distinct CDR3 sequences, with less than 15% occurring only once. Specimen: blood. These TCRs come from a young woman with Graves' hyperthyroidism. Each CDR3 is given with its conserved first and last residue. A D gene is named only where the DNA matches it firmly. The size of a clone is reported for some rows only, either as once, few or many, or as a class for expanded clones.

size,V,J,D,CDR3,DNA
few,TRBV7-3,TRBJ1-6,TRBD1,CASSPTGKGSPLHF,TGTGCCAGCAGCCCGACAGGGAAAGGCTCACCCCTCCACTTT
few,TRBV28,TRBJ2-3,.,CASSSLQGRTMDTQYF,TGTGCCAGCAGTAGCCTACAGGGACGGACGATGGATACGCAGTATTTT
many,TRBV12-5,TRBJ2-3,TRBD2,CASGPTSGRAKENTQYF,TGTGCTAGTGGTCCAACTAGCGGGAGGGCCAAGGAAAACACGCAGTATTTT
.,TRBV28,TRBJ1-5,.,CASRPSGGGFAQPQHF,TGTGCCAGCAGACCCTCGGGGGGGGGGTTTGCTCAGCCCCAGCATTTT
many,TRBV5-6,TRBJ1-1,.,CASSLPQYRTEAFF,TGTGCCAGCAGCTTGCCTCAATATCGTACTGAAGCTTTCTTT
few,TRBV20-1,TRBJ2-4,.,CSAKEAGYIAKNIQYF,TGCAGTGCTAAGGAGGCAGGTTATATAGCCAAAAACATTCAGTACTTC
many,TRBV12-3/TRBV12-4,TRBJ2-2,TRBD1,CASSFGTGITGELFF,TGTGCCAGCAGTTTCGGGACAGGGATCACCGGGGAGCTGTTTTTT
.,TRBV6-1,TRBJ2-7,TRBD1,CASSRLGGGYEQYF,TGTGCCAGCAGCCGTTTAGGGGGCGGCTACGAGCAGTACTTC
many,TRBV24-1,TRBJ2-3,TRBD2,CATSVRLAGGKDTQYF,TGTGCCACCAGTGTGCGACTAGCGGGAGGGAAGGATACGCAGTATTTT
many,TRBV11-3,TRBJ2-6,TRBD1,CASSIKDRGLYGANVLTF,TGTGCCAGCAGCATTAAGGACAGGGGGCTTTATGGGGCCAACGTCCTGACTTTC
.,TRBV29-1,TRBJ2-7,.,CSAIEGHYEQYF,TGCAGCGCTATAGAGGGCCACTACGAGCAGTACTTC
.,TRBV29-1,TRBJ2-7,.,CSVEEGAEPGSTYEQYF,TGCAGCGTTGAAGAGGGCGCCGAGCCGGGTTCCACCTACGAGCAGTACTTC
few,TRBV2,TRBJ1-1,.,CAVLGAFF,TGTGCCGTTCTAGGAGCTTTCTTT
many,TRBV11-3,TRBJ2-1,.,CASSSGASYYNEQFF,TGTGCCAGCAGCTCCGGGGCCAGCTACTACAATGAGCAGTTCTTC
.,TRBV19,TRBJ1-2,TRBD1,CASSPGQGMIYGYTF,TGTGCCAGTAGTCCCGGACAGGGGATGATCTATGGCTACACCTTC
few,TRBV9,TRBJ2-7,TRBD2,CASSPGASGSYEQYF,TGTGCCAGCAGCCCGGGCGCTAGCGGGAGTTACGAGCAGTACTTC
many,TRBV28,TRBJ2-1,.,CASSLSIYEQFF,TGTGCCAGCAGTTTATCGATCTATGAGCAGTTCTTC
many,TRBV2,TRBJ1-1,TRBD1,CASCSTGGSGEAFF,TGTGCCAGCTGCAGTACAGGGGGCAGTGGTGAAGCTTTCTTT
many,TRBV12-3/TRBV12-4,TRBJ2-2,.,CASAGRNTGELFF,TGTGCCAGCGCAGGCCGGAACACCGGGGAGCTGTTTTTT
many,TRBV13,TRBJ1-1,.,CASSMEGRNTEAFF,TGTGCCAGCAGCATGGAAGGGAGGAACACTGAAGCTTTCTTT
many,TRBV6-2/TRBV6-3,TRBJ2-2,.,CASSYSVSGWAGELFF,TGTGCCAGCAGTTACTCGGTCTCGGGCTGGGCAGGCGAGCTGTTTTTT
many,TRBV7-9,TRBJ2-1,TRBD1,CASSLITRGTNEQFF,TGTGCCAGCAGCTTAATAACCAGGGGGACAAATGAGCAGTTCTTC